Listed below are T cell receptor beta chains from one sample, sequenced in a study of control samples from healthy donors and cancer patients. TCRdb keeps only in-frame clones here, not all; method: immunoSEQ multiplex PCR. There are over 85,000 clones in the sample; roughly 88% occur only once, and roughly 4% lies in the top ten. The sample comprised PBMCs. The receptors stem from an older woman with lung cancer. CDR3s include the opening cysteine and the closing phenylalanine or tryptophan. Fields, in order: J gene, D gene, V gene, clone size, CDR3 DNA, CDR3 protein. The D gene is left open where the match is weak. For some rows the clone size is stated as once, few or many, or as a class when expanded; others skip it.

TRBJ2-1 TRBD1 TRBV4-3 . TGCGCCAGCAGCCATCTAGGGGGCGGCTCCTACAATGAGCAGTTCTTC CASSHLGGGSYNEQFF
TRBJ1-1 . TRBV5-4 . TGTGCCAGCAGCTCTATCTACGTCGGACAGAACACTGAAGCTTTCTTT CASSSIYVGQNTEAFF
TRBJ2-1 TRBD2 TRBV2 . TGTGCCAGCAGTCCTTGGACTAGCGGGGGGGTTTCCTACAATGAGCAGTTCTTC CASSPWTSGGVSYNEQFF
TRBJ2-5 TRBD2 TRBV10-3 . TGTGCCACGGGGGGGGGTTCCTCAGGGACCCAGTACTTC CATGGGSSGTQYF
TRBJ1-1 . TRBV18 . TGTGCCAGCTCACCGCGGAAGCAGGACACTGAAGCTTTCTTT CASSPRKQDTEAFF
TRBJ2-7 . TRBV9 . TGTGCCAGCAGCGGGGGGGACGTTAGCTCCTACGAGCAGTACTTC CASSGGDVSSYEQYF
TRBJ1-3 . TRBV3-1/TRBV3-2 . TGTGCCAGCAGCCCGAGAGACAGTACATTAGGAAACACCATATATTTT CASSPRDSTLGNTIYF
TRBJ2-5 TRBD2 TRBV19 . TGTGCCAGTGTTCGAGTAGCGGGAGCCAAAGAGACCCAGTACTTC CASVRVAGAKETQYF
TRBJ1-5 . TRBV27 . TGTGCCAGCAGTTTTCATCAGCCCCAGCATTTT CASSFHQPQHF
TRBJ1-5 . TRBV30 . TGTGCCTGGAGTCGGGGGGTACGCGATCAGCCCCAGCATTTT CAWSRGVRDQPQHF
TRBJ1-5 . TRBV19 . TGTGCCAGTAGTATAGATCGGTGGGGGTATCAGCCCCAGCATTTT CASSIDRWGYQPQHF
TRBJ1-2 . TRBV6-1 . TGTGCCAGCAGTGAAGACGGGCGCGGGACGGCTAACTATGGCTACACCTTC CASSEDGRGTANYGYTF
TRBJ1-6 . TRBV6-5 once TGTGCCAGCAGAAAAGAGTATAATTCACCCCTCCACTTT CASRKEYNSPLHF
TRBJ1-3 . TRBV19 . TGTGCCAGTAGCCCACCTGGAAACACCATATATTTT CASSPPGNTIYF
TRBJ1-1 TRBD1 TRBV5-6 . TGTGCCAGCAGCTGGGCGGGAGGGGGCTCGGGGACTGAAGCTTTCTTT CASSWAGGGSGTEAFF
TRBJ1-6 . TRBV3-1/TRBV3-2 . TGTGCCAGCAGCCAAGATCTCGACAGCTCCTATAATTCACCCCTCCACTTT CASSQDLDSSYNSPLHF
TRBJ2-1 . TRBV14 . TGTGCCAGCAGCCAAGTGGGGGATGAGCAGTTCTTC CASSQVGDEQFF
TRBJ2-5 TRBD2 TRBV30 . TGTGCCTGGAAAGGACTAGCGGGAGCCGAGACCCAGTACTTC CAWKGLAGAETQYF
TRBJ1-6 . TRBV3-1/TRBV3-2 once TGTGCCAGCAGCCCTTCGGGGGGAGGAAGGTCACCCCTCCACTTT CASSPSGGGRSPLHF
TRBJ1-1 . TRBV11-2 . TGTGCCAGCAGCACAGGGTTTAGCACTGAAGCTTTCTTT CASSTGFSTEAFF
TRBJ2-1 TRBD1 TRBV6-5 . TGTGCCAGCAGTTGGTCGACAGGGGTAGTAGGGAATGAGCAGTTCTTC CASSWSTGVVGNEQFF
TRBJ1-1 . TRBV6-5 . TGTGCCAGCAGTTACTCGGGCAGGGTGGACACTGAAGCTTTCTTT CASSYSGRVDTEAFF
TRBJ1-1 . TRBV3-1/TRBV3-2 once TGTGCCAGCAGATTAGGGGGGAACACTGAAGCTTTCTTT CASRLGGNTEAFF
TRBJ1-1 TRBD1 TRBV5-1 . TGCGCCAGCAGCTCCACGGGACAGGGCATGAACACTGAAGCTTTCTTT CASSSTGQGMNTEAFF
TRBJ2-1 . TRBV11-3 . TGTGCCAGCAGCCGCAGGGACCATGAGCAGTTCTTC CASSRRDHEQFF
TRBJ1-1 . TRBV30 . TGTGCCTGGAGTAAATTTAAGGCCGGGACTAACACTGAAGCTTTCTTT CAWSKFKAGTNTEAFF
TRBJ1-6 . TRBV27 . TGTGCCAGCAGTTTACTCCAGGGTTTTTATAATTCACCCCTCCACTTT CASSLLQGFYNSPLHF
TRBJ1-5 . TRBV19 . TGTGCCAGTAGTATACGGGCCAGGGGACTAGGCAATCAGCCCCAGCATTTT CASSIRARGLGNQPQHF
TRBJ1-4 TRBD1 TRBV9 once TGTGCCAGCAGCGCGTCAGGGGGCATGGGTGAAAAACTGTTTTTT CASSASGGMGEKLFF